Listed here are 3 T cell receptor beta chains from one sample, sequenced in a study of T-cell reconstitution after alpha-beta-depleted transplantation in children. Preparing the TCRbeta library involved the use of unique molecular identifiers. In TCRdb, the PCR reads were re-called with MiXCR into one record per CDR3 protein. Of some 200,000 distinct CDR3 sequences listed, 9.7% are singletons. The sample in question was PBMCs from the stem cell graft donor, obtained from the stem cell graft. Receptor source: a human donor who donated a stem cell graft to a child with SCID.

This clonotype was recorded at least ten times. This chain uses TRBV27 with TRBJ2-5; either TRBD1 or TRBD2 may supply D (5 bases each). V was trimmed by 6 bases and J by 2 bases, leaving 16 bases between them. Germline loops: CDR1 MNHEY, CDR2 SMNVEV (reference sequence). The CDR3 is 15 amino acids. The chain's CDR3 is CASSLLVGVQETQYF. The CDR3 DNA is TGTGCCAGCAGCTTGCTCGTGGGGGTACAAGAGACCCAGTACTTC.

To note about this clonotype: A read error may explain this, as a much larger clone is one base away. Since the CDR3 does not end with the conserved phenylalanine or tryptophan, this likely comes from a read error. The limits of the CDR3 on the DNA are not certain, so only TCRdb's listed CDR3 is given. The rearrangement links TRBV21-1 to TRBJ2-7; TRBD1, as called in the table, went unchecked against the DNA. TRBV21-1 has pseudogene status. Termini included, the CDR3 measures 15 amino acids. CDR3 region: CASSTVVLSSYEQYS.

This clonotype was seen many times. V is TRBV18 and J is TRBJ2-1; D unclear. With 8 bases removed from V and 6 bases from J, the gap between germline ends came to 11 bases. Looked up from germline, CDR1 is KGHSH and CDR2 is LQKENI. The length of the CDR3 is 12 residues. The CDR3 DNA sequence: TGTGCCAGCAGCCTCGCCCCCAATGAGCAGTTCTTC. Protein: CASSLAPNEQFF.